The T cell receptor (beta chain) under discussion was sequenced for a study of response to subunit inactivated influenza vaccine. Study-wide results and limits: Authors suggested each seasonal flu vaccination may recruit only limited numbers of new T cells.

CDR1 is SQVTM and CDR2 is ANQGSEA in the germline V gene. V lost 5 bases and J lost 8, with 15 bases in between. The CDR3 extends over 13 amino acids. TCRdb re-called the RT-PCR reads through MiXCR, storing one row per CDR3 protein. The repertoire holds approximately 680,000 distinct CDR3 sequences, with 15% to 18% as singletons. On this clonotype: Its antigen is unidentified.

This chain links TRBV29-1 with TRBJ1-4; perhaps TRBD1 as D (6 bases). This receptor was identified in a man aged 50-59 years who received an inactivated influenza vaccine. The sequences come from PBMCs from blood, collected about 13 days after vaccination. CDR3 residues: CSVRTVRLEKLFF. CDR3 bases: TGCAGCGTTCGGACAGTAAGGTTGGAAAAACTGTTTTTT.